This record concerns one TCR beta chain sequence. At least ten counts were recorded for this clonotype. The antigen this receptor binds is unknown. No clone much larger than this one lies a single base away; base qualities are absent. Trimming leaves V shorter by 3 bases and J shorter by 4 bases, with the junction holding 2 bases beyond the gene matches. The cysteine opens and the phenylalanine closes a CDR3 of 15 amino acids. Only CDR3 DNA is held: 45 bases, read in frame from base 1. Based on the germline V gene, the CDR1 and CDR2 sequences are SGHVS and FQNEAQ. This entry is derived from a study of beta chain bispecific antibodies for T cell cancers (dated by TCRdb to about 2021). Context from the whole study: Healthy donor T cells were cocultured with T cell leukemia lines and bispecific antibodies, then TRBV sequencing of surviving cells measured the depletion of each TRBV family. On the cell surface, TRBV12 (TRBV12-3) was expressed by Jurkat cells, whereas TRBV5-5 was expressed by HPB-ALL cells. Beyond this particular receptor, the publication reports: Cross-reactivity of the anti-TRBV5-5 antibody with TRBV5-6 was attributed to high sequence similarity between the two genes. Relative to anti-CD19, the TRBV12-3 share of total TRBV signal was reduced by 98.9% after anti-TRBV12 exposure, whereas a nonsignificant approximately 40% decrease was observed for TRBV12-4. The TRBV-directed bispecific antibodies appeared to leave every TRBV family member untouched except the targeted genes and the closely related ones. Every sequenced sample was a mix of normal T cells and leukemia cell line cells, and most of the targeted TRBV signal originated from the leukemia cells instead of the normal T cells.

Unique molecular identifier barcodes were incorporated into the libraries and were used for clonotype quantification. Qiagen AllPrep DNA/RNA Micro kits were used to isolate total RNA, and an Agilent TapeStation was used to check RNA quality. TCR beta libraries were built by 5' RACE: cDNA synthesis followed by two PCR steps using TCR beta constant-region gene-specific primers. An Illumina MiSeq platform was used to sequence the TCR beta libraries. The paper's data handling went like this. MIGEC, MiXCR and VDJtools were used for read processing. To get a clonotype's frequency, the unique molecular identifiers belonging to that clonotype were divided by all unique molecular identifiers in the sample. Nonfunctional TRBV genes listed as pseudogenes or open reading frames in IMGT, such as TRBV1, TRBV12-1 and TRBV21, were excluded. TCRdb itself trimmed the public reads at Q25 with fastp, ran MiXCR and retained productive beta chains. Identical CDR3 proteins give one entry, which carries the most common genes and DNA. V and J calls and clone size were set by TCRdb, not the authors. The sample table holds about 20,000 distinct CDR3 sequences, of which 2% to 2.5% were seen once. The leading ten clones occupy about 5% of the sample.

Sample treatment or condition, as interpreted from the label and publication: alpha-V12: anti-TRBV12 scFv linked to anti-CD3 scFv. T cells were expanded from blood mononuclear cells for approximately 3 days with either the anti-CD3 antibody OKT3 or CD3/CD28 Dynabeads. For the anti-TRBV12 bispecific sample, Jurkat leukemia cells were cocultured with normal T cells, and the comparison was a control coculture using an anti-CD19 bispecific. Expanded T cells were maintained in RPMI 1640 supplemented with approximately 10% fetal bovine serum, recombinant human IL-2 (about 100 IU/ml) and IL-7 (about 4.6 ng/ml). Each coculture mixed some 50,000 target cells and some 50,000 normal T cells with bispecific antibody in around 95 ul and was incubated at 37 degrees C for around 16 hours. Each bispecific antibody consisted of two single-chain variable fragments expressed in a single-chain diabody format with a His tag. Effector T cells came from healthy human donors; peripheral blood mononuclear cells were isolated from leukapheresis samples by Ficoll density gradient centrifugation.

The material was healthy donor T cells cultured with leukemia cells, obtained from a culture containing a bispecific antibody targeting TCR Vbeta12. The TCR originated in a human donor in good health. Some clones in this sample may be carry-over from other donors' samples. This receptor chain uses TRBV7-8 and TRBJ2-1, and TRBD2 aligns with 11 junction nucleotides. The CDR3 amino acid sequence is: CASSFSSGGYNEQFF. The DNA is TGTGCCAGCAGCTTTTCTAGCGGGGGGTACAATGAGCAGTTCTTC.